The 6 T cell receptor beta chains below were found in one sample sequenced in a study of cytomegalovirus exposure and HLA in healthy donors. The PCR had 60 Vbeta and 13 Jbeta primers. Measured with immunoSEQ multiplex PCR; TCRdb has only the in-frame clones, and not every one. The sample includes approximately 110,000 clones, roughly 77% of them seen just once. Specimen: PBMCs. These receptors were taken from a woman aged 25 to 45 in good health and CMV-seronegative.

The V gene is TRBV7-2, the J gene TRBJ1-3; 9 bases are a match to TRBD1. With 4 bases clipped from V and 8 bases from J, the junction kept 15 bases outside the gene matches. CDR3 length: 17 amino acids. The germline gives CDR1 SGHTA, CDR2 FQGNSA. The CDR3 spells CASSYLGQGQGAHTIYF. The CDR3 DNA reads TGTGCCAGCAGCTACCTGGGACAGGGCCAGGGGGCCCACACCATATATTTT.

The chain links TRBV27 to TRBJ1-5, with TRBD1 identical over 7 bases. This CDR3 is 17 amino acids long. The germline CDR1 and CDR2 sequences are MNHEY and SMNVEV (reference sequence). With 5 bases clipped from V and 0 bases from J, the junction kept 10 bases outside the gene matches. CDR3 loop: CASSPRQGRSSNQPQHF. In nucleotides, the CDR3 is TGTGCCAGCAGTCCCCGACAGGGAAGGTCTAGCAATCAGCCCCAGCATTTT.

This rearrangement joins TRBV7-9 to TRBJ1-3; D is undetermined. The CDR3 has 13 amino acids. V was clipped by 1 base and J by 3 bases, with 4 bases between them. CDR1 is SEHNR, CDR2 FQNEAQ, per germline (reference sequence). The CDR3 bases are TGTGCCAGCAGCTTAGAATATGGAAACACCATATATTTT. Protein sequence: CASSLEYGNTIYF. The full variable domain, rest sourced from reference TRBV7-9 and TRBJ1-3, is DTGVSQNPRHKITKRGQNVTFRCDPISEHNRLYWYRQTLGQGPEFLTYFQNEAQLEKSRLLSDRFSAERPKGSFSTLEIQRTEQGDSAMYLCASSLEYGNTIYFGEGSWLTVV.

The chain couples TRBV29-1 to TRBJ1-1, with 7 bases identical to TRBD1. After removal of 5 bases from V and 2 bases from J, the junction contained 8 bases not matched to a gene. The length of the CDR3 is 14 residues. The germline gives CDR1 SQVTM, CDR2 ANQGSEA. The CDR3 nucleotides are TGCAGCGTTAGATCCGGGACAGCAAACACTGAAGCTTTCTTT. It specifies CSVRSGTANTEAFF.

The chain's CDR3 is CASTRPGYYNEQFF. In DNA, the CDR3 is TGTGCCAGCACCAGACCAGGTTACTACAATGAGCAGTTCTTC. This rearrangement joins TRBV27 to TRBJ2-1; no clear D. Germline V CDR1 and CDR2: MNHEY, SMNVEV (reference sequence). Trimming took 7 bases from V and 3 from J, leaving 13 bases between them. This CDR3 spans 14 amino acids.

The sample holds a few counts of this clone. V is TRBV11-2 and J is TRBJ2-7, with TRBD1 matching 10 bases. The junction had 2 bases not matched to a gene; V was cut back by 3 bases and J by 3 bases. The CDR3 has 14 amino acids. Germline CDR1 and CDR2: SGHAT and FQNNGV. CDR3 in amino acids: CASSLTGGVYEQYF. The CDR3 nucleotides are TGTGCCAGCAGCTTGACAGGGGGCGTCTACGAGCAGTACTTC.